This T cell receptor (beta chain) came from a study of control samples from healthy donors and cancer patients. The CDR3 loop spans 16 amino acids. J lost 2 bases, V lost 0 bases, and 4 bases had no gene match. The germline V gene encodes CDR1 SGHRS and CDR2 YFSETQ. Clones were read by immunoSEQ multiplex PCR, and TCRdb kept only the in-frame ones, dropping some. The sample holds 100,000 to 150,000 clones, around 86% seen once. The receptor comes from a man between 40 and 49 years old in good health. The J gene is TRBJ2-1, the V gene TRBV5-1; 8 bases are a match to TRBD1. Input material: blood. The CDR3: CASSLARTGPYNEQFF. CDR3 sequence (DNA): TGCGCCAGCAGCTTGGCGAGGACAGGGCCCTACAATGAGCAGTTCTTC.